This is a list of T cell receptor beta chains from one sample in a study of blood T cell repertoires in COVID-19. The repertoire was sequenced with immunoSEQ multiplex PCR; TCRdb's copy has only in-frame clones and lacks some. The table shows fewer than 150,000 clones, with around 79% occurring only once. Sequencing was done on a sample of peripheral blood. The source is a man older than 75 with acute or convalescent COVID-19. Both conserved end residues are part of each CDR3. Fields, in order: V gene, J gene, clone size, D gene, CDR3 protein, CDR3 DNA. The D gene is left open where the match is weak. Part of the rows lack a size; the others show once, few, many or a class for expanded clones.

V gene: TRBV12-5
J gene: TRBJ2-5
clone size: NA
D gene: TRBD1
CDR3 protein: CASGLGDREWGETQYF
CDR3 DNA: TGTGCTAGTGGTTTGGGAGACAGGGAGTGGGGAGAGACCCAGTACTTC

V gene: TRBV5-1
J gene: TRBJ2-7
clone size: NA
D gene: NA
CDR3 protein: CASSNQGSNYEQYF
CDR3 DNA: TGCGCCAGCAGCAACCAGGGGTCCAACTACGAGCAGTACTTC

V gene: TRBV30
J gene: TRBJ1-2
clone size: few
D gene: NA
CDR3 protein: CAWSADRSRYGYTF
CDR3 DNA: TGTGCCTGGAGTGCAGACAGGAGTCGGTATGGCTACACCTTC

V gene: TRBV11-2
J gene: TRBJ1-2
clone size: NA
D gene: NA
CDR3 protein: CASSLGRDGYTF
CDR3 DNA: TGTGCCAGCAGCCTGGGGAGGGACGGCTACACCTTC

V gene: TRBV5-3
J gene: TRBJ2-1
clone size: NA
D gene: TRBD1
CDR3 protein: CARSVGQGANYNEQFF
CDR3 DNA: TGTGCCAGAAGCGTTGGACAGGGGGCCAACTACAATGAGCAGTTCTTC

V gene: TRBV6-4
J gene: TRBJ1-1
clone size: NA
D gene: NA
CDR3 protein: CASRSVASNTEAFF
CDR3 DNA: TGTGCCAGCAGGAGCGTCGCTTCGAACACTGAAGCTTTCTTT

V gene: TRBV11-2
J gene: TRBJ1-1
clone size: NA
D gene: NA
CDR3 protein: CASSWGLNTEAFF
CDR3 DNA: TGTGCCAGCAGCTGGGGACTTAACACTGAAGCTTTCTTT

V gene: TRBV25-1
J gene: TRBJ2-5
clone size: NA
D gene: TRBD1
CDR3 protein: CASSDPGQGNQETQYF
CDR3 DNA: TGTGCCAGCAGTGACCCGGGACAGGGCAATCAAGAGACCCAGTACTTC

V gene: TRBV19
J gene: TRBJ1-3
clone size: NA
D gene: NA
CDR3 protein: CASSISGHRNTIYF
CDR3 DNA: TGTGCCAGTAGTATATCGGGACATCGAAACACCATATATTTT

V gene: TRBV2
J gene: TRBJ2-3
clone size: once
D gene: TRBD1
CDR3 protein: CASSANRGAGTQYF
CDR3 DNA: TGTGCCAGCAGTGCCAACAGGGGTGCAGGTACGCAGTATTTT

V gene: TRBV19
J gene: TRBJ1-1
clone size: NA
D gene: TRBD1
CDR3 protein: CASSRLGTGLNTEAFF
CDR3 DNA: TGTGCCAGTAGCCGGCTTGGGACAGGATTGAACACTGAAGCTTTCTTT

V gene: TRBV28
J gene: TRBJ1-2
clone size: NA
D gene: NA
CDR3 protein: CASGTGWGSSYTF
CDR3 DNA: TGTGCCAGCGGGACTGGGTGGGGGAGTAGCTACACCTTC

V gene: TRBV19
J gene: TRBJ2-1
clone size: NA
D gene: NA
CDR3 protein: CASSEDNVDNEQFF
CDR3 DNA: TGTGCCAGTAGCGAGGACAACGTGGACAATGAGCAGTTCTTC

V gene: TRBV3-1/TRBV3-2
J gene: TRBJ1-6
clone size: NA
D gene: NA
CDR3 protein: CASRRGNLSPLHF
CDR3 DNA: TGTGCCAGCAGACGCGGAAACCTTTCACCCCTCCACTTT

V gene: TRBV5-1
J gene: TRBJ2-1
clone size: NA
D gene: TRBD2
CDR3 protein: CASQDTSGGVNEQFF
CDR3 DNA: TGCGCCAGCCAAGATACTAGCGGGGGGGTCAATGAGCAGTTCTTC

V gene: TRBV27
J gene: TRBJ2-2
clone size: NA
D gene: TRBD1
CDR3 protein: CASSPWTGSAGELFF
CDR3 DNA: TGTGCCAGCAGTCCCTGGACAGGGTCGGCCGGGGAGCTGTTTTTT

V gene: TRBV5-1
J gene: TRBJ2-7
clone size: NA
D gene: NA
CDR3 protein: CASRRIGLSDYEQYF
CDR3 DNA: TGCGCCAGCAGGAGAATTGGACTAAGTGACTACGAGCAGTACTTC

V gene: TRBV25-1
J gene: TRBJ2-1
clone size: NA
D gene: NA
CDR3 protein: CASSDGGYYNEQFF
CDR3 DNA: TGTGCCAGCAGTGATGGGGGGTACTACAATGAGCAGTTCTTC